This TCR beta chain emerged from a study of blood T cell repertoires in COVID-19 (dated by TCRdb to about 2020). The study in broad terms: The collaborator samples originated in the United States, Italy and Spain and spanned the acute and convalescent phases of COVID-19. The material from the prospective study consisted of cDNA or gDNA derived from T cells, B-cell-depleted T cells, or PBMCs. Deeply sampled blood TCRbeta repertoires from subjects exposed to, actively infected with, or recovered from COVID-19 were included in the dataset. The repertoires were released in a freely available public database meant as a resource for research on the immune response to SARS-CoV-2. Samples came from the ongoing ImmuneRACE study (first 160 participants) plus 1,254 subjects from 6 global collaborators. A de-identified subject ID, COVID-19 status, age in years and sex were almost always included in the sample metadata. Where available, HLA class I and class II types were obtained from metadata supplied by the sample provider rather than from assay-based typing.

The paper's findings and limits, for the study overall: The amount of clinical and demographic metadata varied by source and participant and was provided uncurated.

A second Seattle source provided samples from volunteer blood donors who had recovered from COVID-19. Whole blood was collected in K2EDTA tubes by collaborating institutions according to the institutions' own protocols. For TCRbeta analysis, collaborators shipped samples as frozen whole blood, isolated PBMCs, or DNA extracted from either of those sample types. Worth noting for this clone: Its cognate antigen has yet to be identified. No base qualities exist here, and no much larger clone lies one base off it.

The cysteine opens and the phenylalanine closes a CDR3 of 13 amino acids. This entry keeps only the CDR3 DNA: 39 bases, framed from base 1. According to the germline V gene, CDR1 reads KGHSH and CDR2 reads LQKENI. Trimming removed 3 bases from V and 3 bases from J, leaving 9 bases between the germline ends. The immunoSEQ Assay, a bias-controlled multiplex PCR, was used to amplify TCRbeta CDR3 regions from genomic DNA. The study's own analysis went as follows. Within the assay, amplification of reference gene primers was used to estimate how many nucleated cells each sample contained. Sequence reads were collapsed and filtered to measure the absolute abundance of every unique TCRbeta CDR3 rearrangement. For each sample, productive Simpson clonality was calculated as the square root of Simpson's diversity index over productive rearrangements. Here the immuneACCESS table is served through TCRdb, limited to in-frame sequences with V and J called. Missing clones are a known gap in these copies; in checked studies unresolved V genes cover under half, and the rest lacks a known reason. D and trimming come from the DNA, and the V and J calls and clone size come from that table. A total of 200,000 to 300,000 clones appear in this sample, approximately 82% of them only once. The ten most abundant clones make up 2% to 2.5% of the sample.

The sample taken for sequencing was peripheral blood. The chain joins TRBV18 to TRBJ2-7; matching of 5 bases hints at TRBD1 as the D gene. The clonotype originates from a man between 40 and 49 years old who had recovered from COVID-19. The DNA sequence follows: TGTGCCAGCTCACCCCAGGGAAACTACGAGCAGTACTTC. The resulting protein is CASSPQGNYEQYF.